A selection of T cell receptor beta chains follows, all from one sample in a study of early T cells in non-severe SARS-CoV-2 infection. TCRdb reprocessed the 5' RACE reads via MiXCR and lists one record per CDR3 protein. Seen here are tens of thousands of distinct CDR3 sequences, 11% observed once, and the top ten hold about 5.8%. The sample in question was whole blood, obtained at baseline. The receptors derive from an adult who was a healthcare worker with PCR-confirmed SARS-CoV-2 infection or an uninfected control (not recorded which). Both conserved end residues are part of each CDR3. A D gene is named only where the DNA matches it firmly. Rows give clone size only sometimes, using once, few, many, or a class for an expanded clone.

>TRBV6-2/TRBV6-3|TRBD2|few|TRBJ2-2
TGTGCCAGCGGGACTAGCGGATTTGTCACCGGGGAGCTGTTTTTT
CASGTSGFVTGELFF
>TRBV2|-|few|TRBJ2-2
TGTGCCAGCAGAGAGTACGTACTAAGTACCACCGGGGAGCTGTTTTTT
CASREYVLSTTGELFF
>TRBV6-2/TRBV6-3|TRBD2|many|TRBJ2-7
TGTGCCAGCGTAGCGGGAGAGAGGTACGAGCAGTACTTC
CASVAGERYEQYF
>TRBV7-9|-|-|TRBJ2-5
TGTGCCAGCACCGATACGGAGACCCAGTACTTC
CASTDTETQYF
>TRBV9|-|few|TRBJ2-6
TGTGCCAGCAGCGTAGCTGGGGCGGCCGACTCTGGGGCCAACGTCCTGACTTTC
CASSVAGAADSGANVLTF
>TRBV18|-|-|TRBJ1-5
TGTGCCAGCTCACCACGCGCGGAGAGCAATCAGCCCCAGCATTTT
CASSPRAESNQPQHF
>TRBV3-1|TRBD2|few|TRBJ2-7
TGTGCCAGCAGCCGAGGACTAGCGGCAACCTACGAGCAGTACTTC
CASSRGLAATYEQYF
>TRBV6-6|-|few|TRBJ1-5
TGTGCCAGCAGTTACTCAGATCAGCCCCAGCATTTT
CASSYSDQPQHF
>TRBV5-1|-|many|TRBJ2-7
TGCGCCAGCAGCTTGGCCGGGAGAGAAACCTACGAGCAGTACTTC
CASSLAGRETYEQYF
>TRBV30|-|many|TRBJ2-1
TGTGCCTGGAGCCTAGGGCGGCCCGGAGGGAATGAGCAGTTCTTC
CAWSLGRPGGNEQFF
>TRBV20-1|-|-|TRBJ1-2
TGCAGTGCTACCAATCCTTCGGAGGGTGACTATGGCTGCACCTTC
CSATNPSEGDYGCTF
>TRBV7-2|-|few|TRBJ2-7
TGTGCCAGCAGCTTAGTATTTAGTCGGGAGCAGTACTTC
CASSLVFSREQYF
>TRBV7-2|-|-|TRBJ2-3
TGTGCCAGCAGCCCATACCCCCAGACAGATACGCAGTATTTT
CASSPYPQTDTQYF
>TRBV29-1|TRBD1|-|TRBJ1-5
TGCAGCGCCAGGACAGGGAGCAATCAGCCCCAGCATTTT
CSARTGSNQPQHF
>TRBV29-1|-|medium-sized|TRBJ2-5
TGCAGCGTGCCCGCTTCTGGGGGAAGAGGGACGACCCAGTACTTC
CSVPASGGRGTTQYF
>TRBV2|TRBD2|-|TRBJ2-2
TGTGCCAGCAGGGCTAGCGGGAGTTACACCGGGGAGCTGTTTTTT
CASRASGSYTGELFF
>TRBV7-9|TRBD1|-|TRBJ1-1
TGTGCCAGCAGTCCCGGGACAGGGTTCACTGAAGCTTTCTTT
CASSPGTGFTEAFF
>TRBV12-3/TRBV12-4|-|few|TRBJ2-1
TGTGCCAGCAGTAGAACCGGGTCTTCCTACAATGAGCAGTTCTTC
CASSRTGSSYNEQFF
>TRBV7-3|-|few|TRBJ1-1
TGTGCCAGAGCAGGGGACTGGGAAATGTACACTGAAGCTTTCTTT
CARAGDWEMYTEAFF
>TRBV6-6|-|few|TRBJ2-1
TGTGCCAGCAGTTATCATCGGGGCAATGAGCAGTTCTTC
CASSYHRGNEQFF
>TRBV7-2|TRBD1|few|TRBJ2-5
TGTGCCAGCAGCTACACCAGGGGGCGGCAAGAGACCCAGTACTTC
CASSYTRGRQETQYF
>TRBV25-1|TRBD2|-|TRBJ2-3
TGTGCCAGCAGTCAAACCCATAGCGGGGAGCGCACAGATACGCAGTATTTT
CASSQTHSGERTDTQYF
>TRBV14|-|many|TRBJ1-4
TGTGCCAGCAGCCAAGGTACAACCCGGTGGTCGGCTAATGAAAAACTGTTTTTT
CASSQGTTRWSANEKLFF
>TRBV19|-|few|TRBJ2-1
TGTGCCAGTAGTATACATGACAGAGCAAGCTCCTACAATGAGCAGTTCTTC
CASSIHDRASSYNEQFF
>TRBV7-2|-|-|TRBJ2-3
TGTGCCAGCAGCTTAGACTACTCTAGCACAGATACGCAGTATTTT
CASSLDYSSTDTQYF
>TRBV6-5|-|few|TRBJ1-6
TGTGCCAGCAGTTACTCCGGGGGAGCGGGGGGCTCCTATAATTCACCCCTCCACTTT
CASSYSGGAGGSYNSPLHF
>TRBV10-2|-|few|TRBJ2-7
TGCGCCAGCAGTGAGTCGGGGGGTATAGTGTACGAGCAGTACTTC
CASSESGGIVYEQYF
>TRBV7-9|TRBD2|-|TRBJ2-2
TGTGCCAGCAGCCCAGAGAGGGGTAGCGGGAGAGGAAGAAGCGCCGGGGAGCTGTTTTTT
CASSPERGSGRGRSAGELFF